A single sample gave rise to the 17 T cell receptor beta chains below, sequenced in a study of CDR3 diversity in severe acne (dated 2019 in TCRdb). Library generation was performed with PCR. Sequencer: Illumina HiSeq 2000. In TCRdb, the public reads were trimmed at Q25 with fastp and aligned with MiXCR, with productive beta chains retained. Duplicate CDR3 protein sequences are folded into a single record with the most common DNA and genes. The sample contains under 95,000 distinct CDR3 sequences, roughly half of them found a single time. The ten largest clones capture roughly a tenth of the sample. The sample comprised blood. These receptors were collected from a male donor in good health, serving as a control.

This clonotype was found many times. The chain's CDR3 is CASSYSTSGGTMTDTQYF. The CDR3 DNA follows: TGTGCCAGCAGTTACTCGACGTCGGGCGGGACAATGACCGATACGCAGTATTTT. The rearrangement joins TRBV6-5 to TRBJ2-3; D possibly matches TRBD1 or TRBD2 (6 bases each). V lost 0 bases, J lost 6 bases, and 22 bases lay in between. From germline, CDR1 is MNHEY and CDR2 SVGAGI. This CDR3 is built from 18 residues.

This clonotype was picked up many times. The J gene is TRBJ2-1, the V gene TRBV6-2 or TRBV6-3; D gene unclear. V lost 0 bases, J lost 2 bases, and 5 bases lay in between. This CDR3 comprises 14 residues. Looked up from germline, CDR1 is MNHEY and CDR2 is SVGEGT. CDR3 bases: TGTGCCAGCAGTTACTCGATACCCTACAATGAGCAGTTCTTC. Translation: CASSYSIPYNEQFF.

V is TRBV6-5 and J is TRBJ2-2; a possible D gene is TRBD2 (5 bases). The germline V and J ends were trimmed by 4 bases and 9 bases, with 18 bases remaining between them. Germline loops: CDR1 MNHEY, CDR2 SVGAGI. CDR3 length: 15 residues. For the CDR3, the DNA is TGTGCCAGCAGTTTTACCGGACTGCGAGCCAGGGAGCTGTTTTTT. As protein: CASSFTGLRARELFF.

Of note for this clonotype: Since a much larger clone is just one base distant, this may be a read error. CDR3 sequence reads: CASSPPGRGYNEQFF. CDR3 bases: TGTGCCAGTAGTCCCCCGGGACGGGGCTACAATGAGCAGTTCTTC. The V gene is TRBV19, the J gene TRBJ2-1; D is perhaps TRBD1 or TRBD2 (5 bases each). V shed 5 bases and J shed 3 bases, with 14 bases lying between them. The germline gives CDR1 LNHDA, CDR2 SQIVND (reference sequence). The length of the CDR3 is 15 residues.

This clonotype was picked up many times. The V and J genes are TRBV24-1 and TRBJ1-2; no clear D. V was pared by 3 bases and J by 4 bases, with 8 bases between. CDR3 length: 13 residues. Germline V lookup: CDR1 KGHDR, CDR2 SFDVKD. CDR3 nucleotides: TGTGCCACCAGTGATCCGAAGATCTATGGCTACACCTTC. Protein: CATSDPKIYGYTF.

This clonotype was seen a single time. The chain couples TRBV4-2 to TRBJ1-2; possibly TRBD1 for D (5 bases). This CDR3 spans 14 amino acids. V lost 7 bases, J lost 0 bases, and 12 bases lay in between. Per germline, CDR1 LGHNA and CDR2 YNFKEQ. CDR3 DNA: TGTGCCAGCACCCGCGGGGGGACTAACTATGGCTACACCTTC. It encodes CASTRGGTNYGYTF.

J is TRBJ1-6 and V is TRBV5-1, with a weak D call TRBD1 (6 bases). Per germline, CDR1 SGHRS and CDR2 YFSETQ. The CDR3 has 15 amino acids. Trimming pared 4 bases from V and 6 bases from J, leaving 14 bases between. The CDR3 bases are TGCGCCAGCAGCCCCCCCGGACAGATTAATTCACCCCTCCACTTT. Encoded protein: CASSPPGQINSPLHF.

This chain uses TRBV7-3 with TRBJ2-1; TRBD1 might be the D (6 bases). The CDR3 loop spans 14 amino acids. The V gene's germline CDR1 is SGHTA and CDR2 FQGTGA. V was clipped by 3 bases and J by 3 bases, with 9 bases between them. The DNA of the CDR3 is TGTGCCAGCAGCTTCGGCAGGGGCTACAATGAGCAGTTCTTC. This codes for CASSFGRGYNEQFF.

Remarks on this clonotype: The conserved final phenylalanine or tryptophan is absent from the CDR3, which likely points to a read error. V gene TRBV7-6 combines with J gene TRBJ2-3; 15 positions agree with TRBD2. Germline loops: CDR1 SGHVS, CDR2 FNYEAQ. CDR3 size: 17 residues. The CDR3 loop is CASSLGTSGGSTDTQYS. The CDR3 nucleotides read TGTGCCAGCAGTTTAGGGACTAGCGGGGGGTCCACAGATACGCAGTATTCT.

This chain uses TRBV7-9 with TRBJ1-1, with 7 bases lining up with TRBD1. J was trimmed by 1 base and V by 6 bases; bases with no gene match: 5. CDR3 length: 14 amino acids. The germline V gene encodes CDR1 SEHNR and CDR2 FQNEAQ (reference sequence). This CDR3 reads CASSSRGENTEAFF. In DNA, the CDR3 is TGTGCCAGCAGTTCCAGGGGGGAGAACACTGAAGCTTTCTTT. The full variable domain, completed using reference TRBV7-9 and TRBJ1-1, is DTGVSQNPRHKITKRGQNVTFRCDPISEHNRLYWYRQTLGQGPEFLTYFQNEAQLEKSRLLSDRFSAERPKGSFSTLEIQRTEQGDSAMYLCASSSRGENTEAFFGQGTRLTVV.

This clonotype has a count of ten or more. This chain connects TRBV25-1 to TRBJ1-3; TRBD1 aligns across 7 bases. This CDR3 is built from 14 residues. Trimming at V came to 6 bases and at J to 2 bases, leaving 4 bases not matched to a gene. Germline-derived CDR1 and CDR2 are MGHDK and SYGVNS. The CDR3 DNA reads as TGTGCCAGCAGCCCGACAGGGACTGGAAACACCATATATTTT. This encodes CASSPTGTGNTIYF.

This rearrangement joins TRBV10-3 to TRBJ2-7, with 8 bases aligning to TRBD1. This CDR3 is 12 amino acids long. CDR1 and CDR2 (germline): ENHRY, SYGVKD. V dropped 0 bases and J dropped 12; count of bases not matched to a gene: 4. The DNA of the CDR3 is TGTGCCATCAGTGAGTCCGGGACAGGCCGGTACTTC. Protein sequence: CAISESGTGRYF.

The chain recombines TRBV15 with TRBJ1-6; D not certain. The CDR3 length is 14 residues. The V gene lost 0 bases and the J gene lost 10 bases, with 10 bases spanning the gap. CDR1 and CDR2 (germline): LNHNV, YYDKDF (reference sequence). The CDR3 spells CATSRDPLASPLHF. The CDR3 bases are TGTGCCACCAGCAGAGATCCCCTGGCGTCACCCCTCCACTTT. Variable domain in full (rest from reference TRBV15 and TRBJ1-6): DAMVIQNPRYQVTQFGKPVTLSCSQTLNHNVMYWYQQKSSQAPKLLFHYYDKDFNNEADTPDNFQSRRPNTSFCFLDIRSPGLGDTAMYLCATSRDPLASPLHFGNGTRLTVT.

Ten or more counts support this clonotype. CDR3 loop: CASSLDGTSNQPQHF. The CDR3 nucleotides are TGCGCCAGCAGCTTGGACGGGACCAGCAATCAGCCCCAGCATTTT. The chain combines TRBV5-1 with TRBJ1-5; weak D call: TRBD1 (5 bases). This CDR3 is 15 amino acids long. Trimming stripped 0 bases from V and 1 base from J, with 8 bases between. From germline, CDR1 is SGHRS and CDR2 YFSETQ.

CDR3 protein: CASSLGLAGPLDGELFF. CDR3 nucleotides: TGTGCCAGCAGCTTGGGACTAGCGGGTCCTCTCGACGGGGAGCTGTTTTTT. This sequence joins TRBV7-9 and TRBJ2-2; TRBD2 matches 12 bases. Germline V lookup: CDR1 SEHNR, CDR2 FQNEAQ (reference sequence). This CDR3 is built from 17 residues. J was trimmed by 7 bases and V by 3 bases; bases with no gene match: 9.

There are many counts of this clonotype. The rearrangement links TRBV2 to TRBJ1-2; D is undetermined. The length of the CDR3 is 13 residues. The V gene lost 4 bases and the J gene lost 6 bases, with 12 bases spanning the gap. Looked up from germline, CDR1 is SNHLY and CDR2 is FYNNEI. This chain's CDR3 is CASSGTLRDGYTF. The DNA for the CDR3 is TGTGCCAGCAGTGGAACGCTCCGGGATGGCTACACCTTC.

This chain links TRBV20-1 with TRBJ2-2; 9 nucleotides line up with TRBD1. The CDR3 is made up of 15 amino acids. Per the germline V gene, CDR1 is DFQATT and CDR2 is SNEGSKA (reference sequence). J lost 7 bases, V lost 6 bases, and 12 bases had no gene match. CDR3 nucleotides: TGCAGTGCGCCGCGACAGGGGGGGCTAGGCGGGGAGCTGTTTTTT. Protein sequence: CSAPRQGGLGGELFF.